This T cell receptor beta chain was captured in a study of response to subunit inactivated influenza vaccine. MiXCR, applied by TCRdb to the RT-PCR reads, yields one record per CDR3 protein. The data show roughly 620,000 distinct CDR3 sequences, roughly 12% seen once. The CDR3 is 14 residues long. Germline V CDR1 and CDR2: LNHNV, YYDKDF (reference sequence). The V end was cut by 2 bases, the J end by 3 bases, with 8 bases between. This sample also belongs to another study, concerning T cells expressing NK-cell markers. This second study notes: The TCR beta cDNA came from 5'RACE template switching with UMIs. Most of the eight sequenced donors were HCMV-seropositive; one was seronegative. The CD3+CD56-NKG2C+ fraction was also led by these clonotypes in four donors. Expanded clones of NKG2C+ T cells had an unclear HCMV specificity.

The chain is built from TRBV15 and TRBJ2-1; possible D gene TRBD2, 5 bases. The source of this sequence is a man aged 45-65 years who received an inactivated influenza vaccine. The sequenced sample was PBMCs from blood, obtained on the day of vaccination. CDR3 in amino acids: CATSRRGGYNEQFF. The CDR3 DNA follows: TGTGCCACCAGCAGACGGGGTGGCTACAATGAGCAGTTCTTC.